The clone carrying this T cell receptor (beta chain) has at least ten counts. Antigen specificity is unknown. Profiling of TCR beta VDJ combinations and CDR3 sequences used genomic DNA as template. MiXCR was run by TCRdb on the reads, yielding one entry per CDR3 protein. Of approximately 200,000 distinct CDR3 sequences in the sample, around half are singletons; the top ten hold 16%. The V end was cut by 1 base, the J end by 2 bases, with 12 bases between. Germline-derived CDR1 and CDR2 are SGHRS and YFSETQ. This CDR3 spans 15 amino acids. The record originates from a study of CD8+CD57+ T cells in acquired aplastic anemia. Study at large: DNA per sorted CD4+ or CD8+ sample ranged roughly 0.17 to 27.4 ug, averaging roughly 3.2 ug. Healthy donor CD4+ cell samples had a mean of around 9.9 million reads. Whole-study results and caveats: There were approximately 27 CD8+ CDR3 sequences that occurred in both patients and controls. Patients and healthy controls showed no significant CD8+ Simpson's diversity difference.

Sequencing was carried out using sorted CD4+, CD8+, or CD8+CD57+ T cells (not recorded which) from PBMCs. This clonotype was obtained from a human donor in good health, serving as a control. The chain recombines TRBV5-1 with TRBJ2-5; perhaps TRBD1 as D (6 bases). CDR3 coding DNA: TGCGCCAGCAGCTTGTTCGGACAGTCGCAAGAGACCCAGTACTTC. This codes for CASSLFGQSQETQYF.